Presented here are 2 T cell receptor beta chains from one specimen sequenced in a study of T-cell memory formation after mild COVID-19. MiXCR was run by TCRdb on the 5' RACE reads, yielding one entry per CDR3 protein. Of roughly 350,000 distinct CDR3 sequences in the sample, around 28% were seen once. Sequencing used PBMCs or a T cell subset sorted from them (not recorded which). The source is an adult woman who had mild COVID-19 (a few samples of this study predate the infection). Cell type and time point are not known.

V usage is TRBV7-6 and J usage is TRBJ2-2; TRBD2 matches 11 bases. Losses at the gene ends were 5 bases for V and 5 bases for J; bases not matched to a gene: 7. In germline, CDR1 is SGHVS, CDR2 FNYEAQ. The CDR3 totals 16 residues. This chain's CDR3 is CASSPGGTSGTGELFF. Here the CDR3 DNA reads TGTGCCAGCAGCCCAGGGGGGACTAGCGGTACCGGGGAGCTGTTTTTT.

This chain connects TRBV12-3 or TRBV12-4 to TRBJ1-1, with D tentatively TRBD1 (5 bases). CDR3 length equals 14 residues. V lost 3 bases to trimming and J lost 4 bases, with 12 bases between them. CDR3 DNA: TGTGCCAGCAGTTTGGGGGGGGGAACCACTGAAGCTTTCTTT. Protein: CASSLGGGTTEAFF.